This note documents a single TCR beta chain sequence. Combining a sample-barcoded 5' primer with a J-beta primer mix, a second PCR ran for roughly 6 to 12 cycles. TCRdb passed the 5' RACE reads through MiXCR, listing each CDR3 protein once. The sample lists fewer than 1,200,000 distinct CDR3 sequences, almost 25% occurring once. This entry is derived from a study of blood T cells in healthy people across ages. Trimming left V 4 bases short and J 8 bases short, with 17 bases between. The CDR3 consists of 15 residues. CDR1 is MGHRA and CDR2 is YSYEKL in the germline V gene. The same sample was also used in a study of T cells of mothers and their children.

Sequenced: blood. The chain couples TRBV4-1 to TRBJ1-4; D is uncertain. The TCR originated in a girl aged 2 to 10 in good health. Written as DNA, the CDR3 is TGCGCCAGCAGCCCCTTCGCGGACCAAGGGGAAAAACTGTTTTTT. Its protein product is CASSPFADQGEKLFF.